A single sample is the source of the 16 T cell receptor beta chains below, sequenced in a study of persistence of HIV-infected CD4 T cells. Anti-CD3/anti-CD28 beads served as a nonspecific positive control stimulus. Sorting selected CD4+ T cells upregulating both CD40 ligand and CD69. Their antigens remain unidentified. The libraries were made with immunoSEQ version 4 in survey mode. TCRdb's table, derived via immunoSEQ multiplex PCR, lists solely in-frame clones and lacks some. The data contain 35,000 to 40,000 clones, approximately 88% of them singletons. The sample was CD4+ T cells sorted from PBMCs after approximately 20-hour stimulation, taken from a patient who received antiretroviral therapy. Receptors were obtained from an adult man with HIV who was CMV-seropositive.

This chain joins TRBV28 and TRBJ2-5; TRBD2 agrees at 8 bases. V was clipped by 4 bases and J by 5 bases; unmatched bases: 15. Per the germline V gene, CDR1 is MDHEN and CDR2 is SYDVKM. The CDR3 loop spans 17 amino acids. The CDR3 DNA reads TGTGCCAGCAGTTCCCCTTCCGGGAGGGCCGGGTCGGAGACCCAGTACTTC. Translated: CASSSPSGRAGSETQYF.

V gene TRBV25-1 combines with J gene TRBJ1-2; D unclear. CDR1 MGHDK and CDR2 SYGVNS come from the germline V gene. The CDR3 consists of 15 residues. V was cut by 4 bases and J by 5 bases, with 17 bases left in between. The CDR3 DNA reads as TGTGCCAGCAGTGGGATGCCGGGTGATGGTTATGGCTACACCTTC. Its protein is CASSGMPGDGYGYTF.

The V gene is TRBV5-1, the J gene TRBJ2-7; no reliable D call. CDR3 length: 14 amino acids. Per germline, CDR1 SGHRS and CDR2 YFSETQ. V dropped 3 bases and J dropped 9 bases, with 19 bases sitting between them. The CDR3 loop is CASSSGVYNLGQYF. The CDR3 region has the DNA TGCGCCAGCAGCTCCGGTGTATATAACCTTGGGCAGTACTTC.

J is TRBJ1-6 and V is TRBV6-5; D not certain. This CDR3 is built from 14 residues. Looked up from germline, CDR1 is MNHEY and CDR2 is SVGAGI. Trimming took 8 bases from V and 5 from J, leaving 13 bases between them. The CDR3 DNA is TGTGCCAGCGTTAGGTGGGCAGATAATTCACCCCTCCACTTT. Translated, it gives CASVRWADNSPLHF.

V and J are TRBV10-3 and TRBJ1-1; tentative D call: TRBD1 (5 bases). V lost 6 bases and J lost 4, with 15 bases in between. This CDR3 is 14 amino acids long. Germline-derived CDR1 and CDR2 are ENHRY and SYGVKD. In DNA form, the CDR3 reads TGTGCCATCAGGGTCACGGAGGGGATCACTGAAGCTTTCTTT. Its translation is CAIRVTEGITEAFF.

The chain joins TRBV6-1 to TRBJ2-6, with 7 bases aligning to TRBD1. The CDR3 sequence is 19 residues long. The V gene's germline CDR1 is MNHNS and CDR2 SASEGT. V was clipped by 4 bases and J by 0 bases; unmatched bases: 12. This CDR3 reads CASSVSRGGQSSGANVLTF. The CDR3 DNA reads TGTGCCAGCAGTGTATCGAGAGGGGGCCAAAGCTCTGGGGCCAACGTCCTGACTTTC.

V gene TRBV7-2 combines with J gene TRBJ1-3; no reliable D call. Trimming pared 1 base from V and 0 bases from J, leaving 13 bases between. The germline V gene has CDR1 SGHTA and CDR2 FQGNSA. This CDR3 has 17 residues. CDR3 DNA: TGTGCCAGCAGCTTAGGACACCGGATTCTCTCTGGAAACACCATATATTTT. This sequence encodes CASSLGHRILSGNTIYF. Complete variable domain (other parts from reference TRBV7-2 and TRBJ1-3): GAGVSQSPSNKVTEKGKDVELRCDPISGHTALYWYRQSLGQGLEFLIYFQGNSAPDKSGLPSDRFSAERTGGSVSTLTIQRTQQEDSAVYLCASSLGHRILSGNTIYFGEGSWLTVV.

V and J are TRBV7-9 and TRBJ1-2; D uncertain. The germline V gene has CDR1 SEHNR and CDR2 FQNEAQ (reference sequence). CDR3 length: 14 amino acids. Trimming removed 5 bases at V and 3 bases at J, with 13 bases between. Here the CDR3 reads CASSRREVDYGYTF. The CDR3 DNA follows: TGTGCCAGCAGCAGAAGGGAGGTTGACTATGGCTACACCTTC.

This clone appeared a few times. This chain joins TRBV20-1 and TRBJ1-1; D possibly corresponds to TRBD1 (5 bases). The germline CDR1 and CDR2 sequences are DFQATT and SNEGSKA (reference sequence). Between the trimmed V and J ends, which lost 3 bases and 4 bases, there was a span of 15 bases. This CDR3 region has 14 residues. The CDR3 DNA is TGCAGTGCTAGTCGTGCAGGGTCGGGCACTGAAGCTTTCTTT. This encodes CSASRAGSGTEAFF.

For the CDR3, the DNA is TGTGCCATCAGTGAGTCGGAAAACTATGGCTACACCTTC. Translation: CAISESENYGYTF. V and J are TRBV10-3 and TRBJ1-2, with no clear D. With 0 bases removed from V and 2 bases from J, the gap between germline ends came to 4 bases. The V gene's germline CDR1 is ENHRY and CDR2 SYGVKD. The length of the CDR3 is 13 residues.

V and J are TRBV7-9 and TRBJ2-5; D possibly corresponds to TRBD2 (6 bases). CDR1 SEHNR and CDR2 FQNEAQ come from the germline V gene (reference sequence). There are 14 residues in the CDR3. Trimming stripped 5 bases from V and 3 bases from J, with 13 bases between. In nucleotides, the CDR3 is TGTGCCAGCAGCCGAATAGGAGGGGAAGAGACCCAGTACTTC. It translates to CASSRIGGEETQYF. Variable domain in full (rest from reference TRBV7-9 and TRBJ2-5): DTGVSQNPRHKITKRGQNVTFRCDPISEHNRLYWYRQTLGQGPEFLTYFQNEAQLEKSRLLSDRFSAERPKGSFSTLEIQRTEQGDSAMYLCASSRIGGEETQYFGPGTRLLVL.

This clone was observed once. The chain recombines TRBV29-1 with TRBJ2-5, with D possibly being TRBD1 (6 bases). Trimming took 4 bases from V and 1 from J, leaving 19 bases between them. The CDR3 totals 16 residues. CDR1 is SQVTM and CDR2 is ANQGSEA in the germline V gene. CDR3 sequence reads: CSVVIRKDRSQETQYF. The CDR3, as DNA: TGCAGCGTTGTTATCCGTAAGGACAGATCCCAAGAGACCCAGTACTTC.

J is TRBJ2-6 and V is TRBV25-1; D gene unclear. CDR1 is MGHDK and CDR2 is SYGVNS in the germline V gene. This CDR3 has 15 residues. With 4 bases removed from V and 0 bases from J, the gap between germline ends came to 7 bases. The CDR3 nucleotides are TGTGCCAGCAGTGGATTGGGCTCTGGGGCCAACGTCCTGACTTTC. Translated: CASSGLGSGANVLTF.

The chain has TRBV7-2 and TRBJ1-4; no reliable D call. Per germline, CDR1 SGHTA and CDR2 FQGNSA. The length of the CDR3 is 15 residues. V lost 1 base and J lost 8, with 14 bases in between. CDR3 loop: CASSLGRGKGEKLFF. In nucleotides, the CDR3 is TGTGCCAGCAGCTTAGGGCGGGGAAAGGGAGAAAAACTGTTTTTT.

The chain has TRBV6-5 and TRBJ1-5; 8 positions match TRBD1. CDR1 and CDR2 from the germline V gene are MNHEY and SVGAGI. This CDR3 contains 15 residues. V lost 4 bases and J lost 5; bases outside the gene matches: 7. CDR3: CASSSQGAGDQPQHF. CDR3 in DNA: TGTGCCAGCAGTTCTCAGGGGGCCGGAGATCAGCCCCAGCATTTT.

The CDR3 sequence is CASRIDRTSPLHF. The CDR3 region has the DNA TGTGCCAGCAGGATCGACAGAACTAGTCCCCTCCACTTT. V and J are TRBV2 and TRBJ1-6, with D tentatively TRBD1 (5 bases). CDR3 length equals 13 residues. The germline V gene has CDR1 SNHLY and CDR2 FYNNEI. V gave up 6 bases and J gave up 13 bases, with 16 bases separating them.